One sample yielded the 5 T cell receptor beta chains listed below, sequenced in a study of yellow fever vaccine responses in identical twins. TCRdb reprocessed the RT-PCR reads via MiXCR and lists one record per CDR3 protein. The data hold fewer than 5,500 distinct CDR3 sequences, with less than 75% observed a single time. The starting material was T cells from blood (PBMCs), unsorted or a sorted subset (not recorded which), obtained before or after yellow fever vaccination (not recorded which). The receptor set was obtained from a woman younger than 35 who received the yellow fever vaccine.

CDR3: CASSYTGDGYTF. The CDR3 DNA is TGCGCCAGCAGCTACACAGGGGATGGCTACACCTTC. This chain connects TRBV4-1 to TRBJ1-2, with 7 bases aligning to TRBD1. Germline V lookup: CDR1 MGHRA, CDR2 YSYEKL. Unmatched junction bases numbered 3, after V lost 5 bases and J lost 6 bases. The CDR3 length is 12 residues.

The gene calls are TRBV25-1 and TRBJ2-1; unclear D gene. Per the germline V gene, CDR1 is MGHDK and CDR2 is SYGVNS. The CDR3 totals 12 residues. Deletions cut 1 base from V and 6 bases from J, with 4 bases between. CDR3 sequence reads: CASSEWGNEQFF. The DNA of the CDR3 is TGTGCCAGCAGTGAATGGGGCAATGAGCAGTTCTTC.

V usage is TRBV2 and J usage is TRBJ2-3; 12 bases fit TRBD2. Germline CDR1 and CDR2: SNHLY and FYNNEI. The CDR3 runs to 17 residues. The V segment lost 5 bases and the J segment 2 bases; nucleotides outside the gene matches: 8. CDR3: CASSSSGLAGPTDTQYF. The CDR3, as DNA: TGTGCCAGCAGTTCCTCTGGACTAGCGGGGCCCACAGATACGCAGTATTTT.

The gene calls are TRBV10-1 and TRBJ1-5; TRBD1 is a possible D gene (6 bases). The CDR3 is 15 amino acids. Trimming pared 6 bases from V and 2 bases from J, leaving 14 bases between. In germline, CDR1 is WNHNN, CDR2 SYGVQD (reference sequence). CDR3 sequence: CASRRQAQGNQPQHF. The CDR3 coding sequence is TGCGCCAGCAGGAGACAGGCCCAGGGCAATCAGCCCCAGCATTTT.

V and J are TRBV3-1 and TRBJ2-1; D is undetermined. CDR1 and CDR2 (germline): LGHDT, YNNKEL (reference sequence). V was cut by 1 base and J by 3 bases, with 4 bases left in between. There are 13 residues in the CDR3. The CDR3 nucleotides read TGTGCCAGCAGCCAAGGCGGCTACAATGAGCAGTTCTTC. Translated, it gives CASSQGGYNEQFF.